A selection of T cell receptor beta chains follows, all from one sample in a study of blood T cell repertoires in COVID-19. The table came from immunoSEQ multiplex PCR; TCRdb's copy has only in-frame clones and leaves some out. Of 200,000 or so clones listed, roughly 84% are singletons. The sample was peripheral blood. The source is a middle-aged man with active or convalescent COVID-19. The CDR3 runs from the conserved cysteine through the conserved F or W. The D gene is left open where the match is weak. Some rows have no size entry. The others give once, few or many, or a class for an expanded clone.

v_call	j_call	d_call	clone_size	cdr3_aa	cdr3_nt
TRBV28	TRBJ1-4	-	-	CASSLGRGEKLFF	TGTGCCAGCAGTTTAGGCAGGGGCGAAAAACTGTTTTTT
TRBV5-1	TRBJ1-5	TRBD1	-	CASSYWTGSNQPQHF	TGCGCCAGCAGCTATTGGACAGGGAGCAATCAGCCCCAGCATTTT
TRBV28	TRBJ1-2	-	once	CASSPVQGLYGYTF	TGTGCCAGCAGCCCTGTCCAGGGCCTCTATGGCTACACCTTC
TRBV18	TRBJ2-4	-	-	CASSLPTIAKNIQYF	TGTGCCAGCTCACTTCCAACAATAGCCAAAAACATTCAGTACTTC
TRBV5-1	TRBJ2-3	TRBD2	-	CASSLEAAGGLDTQYF	TGCGCCAGCAGCTTGGAGGCTGCGGGGGGGTTGGATACGCAGTATTTT
TRBV28	TRBJ1-6	-	-	CASSPRYNSPLHF	TGTGCCAGCAGTCCCCGCTATAATTCACCCCTCCACTTT
TRBV27	TRBJ2-1	TRBD2	once	CASSLYTGGVYNEQFF	TGTGCCAGCAGTTTATACACGGGAGGCGTCTACAATGAGCAGTTCTTC
TRBV6-6	TRBJ1-5	-	-	CASSYSGGRDQPQHF	TGTGCCAGCAGTTACTCGGGGGGGCGAGATCAGCCCCAGCATTTT
TRBV7-2	TRBJ2-3	-	once	CASSTLGGGTDTQYF	TGTGCCAGCAGCACCCTAGGGGGTGGAACAGATACGCAGTATTTT
TRBV28	TRBJ1-2	TRBD1	-	CASSAIPGTGSRGYTF	TGTGCCAGCAGTGCCATTCCCGGGACAGGATCGAGAGGCTACACCTTC
TRBV19	TRBJ2-7	-	-	CASSIAGNPYEQYF	TGTGCCAGTAGTATAGCAGGTAATCCCTACGAGCAGTACTTC
TRBV9	TRBJ2-3	-	-	CASSPRGNTDTQYF	TGTGCCAGCAGCCCCCGGGGTAACACAGATACGCAGTATTTT
TRBV5-1	TRBJ1-1	-	once	CASSLGGIDTEAFF	TGCGCCAGCAGCTTGGGAGGGATTGACACTGAAGCTTTCTTT
TRBV30	TRBJ1-6	-	-	CAWRRDSYNSPLHF	TGTGCCTGGAGGAGGGACTCCTATAATTCACCCCTCCACTTT
TRBV24-1	TRBJ2-1	-	-	CATCDFMAGNEQFF	TGTGCCACCTGTGATTTTATGGCTGGCAATGAGCAGTTCTTC
TRBV12-3/TRBV12-4	TRBJ2-1	TRBD1	-	CASSLTGGNEQFF	TGTGCCAGCAGTTTAACAGGGGGGAATGAGCAGTTCTTC
TRBV21-1	TRBJ2-7	-	-	CASSTSGTASPAHSYEQYF	TGTGCCAGCAGCACTTCCGGGACAGCGTCCCCAGCACACTCCTACGAGCAGTACTTC
TRBV2	TRBJ2-7	TRBD2	-	CASSHGTSGSSKYF	TGTGCCAGCAGTCACGGGACTAGCGGGAGTTCGAAGTACTTC
TRBV6-5	TRBJ1-6	-	once	CASTDRNLSPLHF	TGTGCCAGCACCGACAGGAACCTTTCACCCCTCCACTTT
TRBV19	TRBJ1-1	-	-	CASSIGTVNTEAFF	TGTGCCAGTAGTATAGGGACAGTGAACACTGAAGCTTTCTTT
TRBV2	TRBJ2-5	-	-	CASCLERGGVGTQYF	TGTGCCAGCTGTCTGGAGAGGGGGGGTGTTGGGACCCAGTACTTC
TRBV10-3	TRBJ2-7	TRBD1	few	CAISSTGTGTYEQYF	TGTGCCATCAGCTCCACCGGGACAGGGACCTACGAGCAGTACTTC
TRBV19	TRBJ2-7	TRBD1	-	CASSLGQGDQYF	TGTGCCAGTAGTCTCGGACAGGGCGACCAGTACTTC
TRBV2	TRBJ1-3	-	once	CASRSSGNTIYF	TGTGCCAGCAGGAGCTCTGGAAACACCATATATTTT
TRBV5-5	TRBJ2-7	TRBD2	-	CASSYGTSVASEQYF	TGTGCCAGCAGCTACGGGACTAGCGTAGCCTCCGAGCAGTACTTC
TRBV7-9	TRBJ2-3	TRBD2	-	CASSSSGRGTDTQYF	TGTGCCAGCAGCTCCAGCGGGAGAGGCACAGATACGCAGTATTTT
TRBV5-1	TRBJ2-5	-	-	CASSLDWTQETQYF	TGCGCCAGCAGCTTGGACTGGACTCAAGAGACCCAGTACTTC
TRBV5-1	TRBJ1-2	TRBD1	-	CASNSRTGNYGYTF	TGCGCCAGCAACTCCAGGACAGGGAACTATGGCTACACCTTC
TRBV28	TRBJ1-6	-	-	CASSRQVSPLHF	TGTGCCAGCAGTCGACAGGTTTCACCCCTCCACTTT
TRBV9	TRBJ2-1	-	-	CASSVASSGYEQFF	TGTGCCAGCAGCGTAGCTTCATCGGGGTATGAGCAGTTCTTC
TRBV5-1	TRBJ1-6	-	-	CASSLASGVFNSPLHF	TGCGCCAGCAGCTTGGCCTCAGGGGTTTTTAATTCACCCCTCCACTTT
TRBV2	TRBJ2-2	TRBD1	-	CASRRTGGRIAGELFF	TGTGCCAGCAGAAGGACAGGGGGCAGGATCGCCGGGGAGCTGTTTTTT
TRBV4-1	TRBJ1-1	TRBD1	few	CASSPRQGMNTEAFF	TGCGCCAGCAGCCCTAGACAGGGGATGAACACTGAAGCTTTCTTT
TRBV19	TRBJ2-1	TRBD1	-	CASSIYRGSEKGEQFF	TGTGCCAGTAGTATTTACAGGGGATCTGAAAAGGGTGAGCAGTTCTTC
TRBV2	TRBJ1-6	-	-	CASSESGANSPLHF	TGTGCCAGCAGTGAATCAGGGGCGAATTCACCCCTCCACTTT
TRBV24-1	TRBJ2-5	TRBD1	-	CATSDPGTGNQETQYF	TGTGCCACCAGTGACCCCGGGACAGGGAATCAAGAGACCCAGTACTTC
TRBV7-9	TRBJ2-7	TRBD1	-	CASSSTAQGNVYEQYF	TGTGCCAGCAGTTCCACGGCACAGGGGAATGTGTACGAGCAGTACTTC
TRBV28	TRBJ1-2	TRBD1	-	CASTITPGQGTYGYTF	TGTGCCAGCACCATAACGCCCGGACAGGGAACCTATGGCTACACCTTC
TRBV5-6	TRBJ2-5	TRBD1	-	CASSLGERGRETQYF	TGTGCCAGCAGCTTGGGTGAGAGGGGGCGAGAGACCCAGTACTTC
TRBV19	TRBJ1-2	-	-	CASSILRGTSYGYTF	TGTGCCAGTAGTATACTTCGGGGAACGAGCTATGGCTACACCTTC
TRBV3-1/TRBV3-2	TRBJ2-7	TRBD2	-	CASSSRGGAGPLF	TGTGCCAGCTCCTCCCGGGGGGGCGCGGGACCCCTTTTC